This paragraph reports one T cell receptor (beta chain). The antigen remains unidentified. This specimen belongs to a study of CD8+ T cells in alopecia areata. Broader study findings: Higher clonality and more expanded CD8+ clones appeared in lesional than normal scalp.

Germline V CDR1 and CDR2: MDHEN, SYDVKM. This CDR3 region has 13 residues. Treatment: oral pan-JAK inhibitor, 5-10 mg twice daily. In each case, RNA was isolated and then reverse transcribed into cDNA as the sequencing template. The assay was immunoSEQ multiplex PCR, and TCRdb's table has in-frame clones only and misses some. The sample records about 200,000 clones, about 62% being singletons. The chain employs TRBV28 and TRBJ2-2, with D perhaps TRBD1 (8 bases). This TCR was sampled from a human donor with alopecia areata. The sample in question was CD4+ T cells sorted from blood, obtained at week 24, from a patient treated with tofacitinib. CDR3 sequence: CAAGTGNTGELFF. In nucleotides, the CDR3 is TGTGCAGCGGGGACAGGGAACACCGGGGAGCTGTTTTTT.